This T cell receptor beta chain was retrieved from a study of blood T cell repertoires in COVID-19. Germline lookup yields CDR1 LNHNV and CDR2 YYDKDF (reference sequence). The CDR3 runs to 19 residues. With 0 bases clipped from V and 0 bases from J, the junction kept 7 bases outside the gene matches. This table comes from immunoSEQ multiplex PCR, and its TCRdb copy is limited to in-frame clones, with some not included. The sample has 55,000 to 75,000 clones, approximately 84% seen once. This sequence joins TRBV15 and TRBJ2-4, with TRBD2 identical over 11 bases. Sequencing was done on a sample of peripheral blood. The source of this sequence is a man of 80 years or more with COVID-19, enrolled during active disease. The chain's CDR3 is CATSRDGLAGGLAKNIQYF. CDR3 nucleotides: TGTGCCACCAGCAGAGATGGGCTAGCGGGGGGTTTAGCCAAAAACATTCAGTACTTC.